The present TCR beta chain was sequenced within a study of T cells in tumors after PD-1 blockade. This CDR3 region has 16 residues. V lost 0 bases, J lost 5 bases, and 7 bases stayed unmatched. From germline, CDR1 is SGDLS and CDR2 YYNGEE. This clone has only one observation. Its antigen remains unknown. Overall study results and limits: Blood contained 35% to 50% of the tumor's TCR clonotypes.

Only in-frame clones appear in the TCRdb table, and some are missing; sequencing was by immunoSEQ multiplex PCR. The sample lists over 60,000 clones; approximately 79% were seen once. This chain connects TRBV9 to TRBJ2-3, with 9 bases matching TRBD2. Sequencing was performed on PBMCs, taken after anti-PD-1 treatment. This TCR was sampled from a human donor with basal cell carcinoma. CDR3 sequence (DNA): TGTGCCAGCAGCGTAGAGTGGGGACTAGCAAGAGATACGCAGTATTTT. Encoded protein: CASSVEWGLARDTQYF. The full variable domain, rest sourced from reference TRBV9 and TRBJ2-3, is DSGVTQTPKHLITATGQRVTLRCSPRSGDLSVYWYQQSLDQGLQFLIQYYNGEERAKGNILERFSAQQFPDLHSELNLSSLELGDSALYFCASSVEWGLARDTQYFGPGTRLTVL.